This T cell receptor beta chain was obtained from a study of blood T cell repertoires in COVID-19. Profiled with immunoSEQ multiplex PCR; TCRdb holds only in-frame clones, not every one. The sample gives some 350,000 clones, over 70% of which show up once; about 6% is in the top ten. The length of the CDR3 is 16 residues. Germline trimming cut 0 bases from V and 3 bases from J; bases unmatched to any gene: 8. The germline CDR1 and CDR2 sequences are LGHNT and FRNRAP. This receptor was identified in a woman aged 50 to 65 with COVID-19, enrolled during active disease. The specimen was peripheral blood. This chain connects TRBV12-5 to TRBJ2-7; 7 positions match TRBD1. The DNA for the CDR3 is TGTGCTAGTGGTTTGGTACACGAACAGGGGTTCTACGAGCAGTACTTC. It encodes CASGLVHEQGFYEQYF. The full variable domain, in which reference TRBV12-5 and TRBJ2-7 provide the parts outside the CDR3, is DARVTQTPRHKVTEMGQEVTMRCQPILGHNTVFWYRQTMMQGLELLAYFRNRAPLDDSGMPKDRFSAEMPDATLATLKIQPSEPRDSAVYFCASGLVHEQGFYEQYFGPGTRLTVT.